This T cell receptor beta chain was recorded in a study of T cell changes during pregnancy in multiple sclerosis (dated by TCRdb to the late 2010s). In terms of the full investigation: The study examined how the T cell repertoire changed over the course of pregnancy in women with multiple sclerosis.

Library preparation was by the immunoSEQ multiplex PCR assay. TCRdb carries this immuneACCESS record with in-frame sequences only. Its versions omit some clonotypes, under half of them owing to an unresolved V gene in the studies checked, with the rest unexplained. Across this sample there are 20,000 to 25,000 clones, with around 89% seen only once. The ten largest make up under 8% of the sample. Of note for this clone: Its antigen is unknown. The record has no base qualities; no much larger clone is one base away.

CDR1 and CDR2, per the germline V gene (reference sequence), are SGHKS and YYEKEE. The junction shows trimming of 4 bases on V and 5 bases on J, and the gene matches do not reach 10 bases of it. There are 15 amino acids in the CDR3, from cysteine to phenylalanine inclusive. The kept DNA is CDR3 alone, 45 bases in frame from the first base. The source is a female donor with multiple sclerosis, enrolled in a pregnancy study. The input for sequencing was CD8+ T cells from peripheral blood mononuclear cells, taken in the first trimester of pregnancy. This chain is built from TRBV5-5 and TRBJ2-3, with 7 bases matching TRBD1. CDR3 region: CASSGRQGREDTQYF. The DNA reads as follows: TGTGCCAGCAGCGGCCGACAGGGCCGCGAAGATACGCAGTATTTT.